Listed below are T cell receptor beta chains from one sample, sequenced in a study of cytomegalovirus exposure and HLA in healthy donors. Profiled with immunoSEQ multiplex PCR; TCRdb holds only in-frame clones, not every one. This sample has roughly 200,000 clones, with around 88% found just once. The material sequenced was PBMCs. Receptor source: a woman between 25 and 40 years old in good health and CMV-seronegative. CDR3s include the opening cysteine and the closing phenylalanine or tryptophan. A D gene is named only where the DNA matches it firmly. Only part of the rows carry a size: once, few, many, or a class if the clone is expanded.

d_call,v_call,clone_size,j_call,cdr3_nt,cdr3_aa
NA,TRBV7-9,NA,TRBJ1-5,TGTGCCAGCAGCTCGGCGGGAGGGGCCGTTGGTCTGCCCCAGCATTTT,CASSSAGGAVGLPQHF
NA,TRBV12-5,NA,TRBJ2-1,TGTGCTAGTGGTTTAAATGGCGGAACGGGGTCGTACAATGAGCAGTTCTTC,CASGLNGGTGSYNEQFF
NA,TRBV6-6,few,TRBJ2-7,TGTGCCAGCAGTAAGACTAGCTCCTACGAGCAGTACTTC,CASSKTSSYEQYF
NA,TRBV2,NA,TRBJ2-3,TGTGCCAGCGCGGGGAGCGATACGCAGTATTTT,CASAGSDTQYF
NA,TRBV7-2,NA,TRBJ2-1,TGTGCCAGCAGCTTAGGGACCCGGGGCAATGAGCAGTTCTTC,CASSLGTRGNEQFF
NA,TRBV7-2,NA,TRBJ2-3,TGTGCCAGCAGCTTAGGAGCCGACTACCGAGATACGCAGTATTTT,CASSLGADYRDTQYF
NA,TRBV11-2,NA,TRBJ2-7,TGTGCCAGCAGCTTAGAGGGACACCCCGGCGAGCAGTACTTC,CASSLEGHPGEQYF
TRBD2,TRBV30,NA,TRBJ2-7,TGTGCCTGGAGTGCGGGGGGGAGTCCCTACGAGCAGTACTTC,CAWSAGGSPYEQYF
TRBD2,TRBV18,NA,TRBJ2-1,TGTGCCAGCTCACCAGTCACTAGCGGGGCAAGCTCCTACAATGAGCAGTTCTTC,CASSPVTSGASSYNEQFF
TRBD2,TRBV28,NA,TRBJ2-7,TGTGCCAGTTGGTCTCTAGCGGGGACCTACGAGCAGTACTTC,CASWSLAGTYEQYF
TRBD2,TRBV4-1,NA,TRBJ2-5,TGCGCCAGCAGCCAAGATTTAGGGAGGGGTGGAGAGACCCAGTACTTC,CASSQDLGRGGETQYF
NA,TRBV27,NA,TRBJ2-1,TGTGCCAGCAGTCCCGGGACTCCCGTGAGTGAGCAGTTCTTC,CASSPGTPVSEQFF
NA,TRBV9,NA,TRBJ2-5,TGTGCCAGCAGCGTAGCAGGGGACTATGGAGAGACCCAGTACTTC,CASSVAGDYGETQYF
NA,TRBV4-1,NA,TRBJ2-2,TGCGCCAGCAGCCAAGATGGCAGGGCCGGGGAGCTGTTTTTT,CASSQDGRAGELFF
TRBD1,TRBV19,NA,TRBJ1-1,TGTGCCAGTAGGCCGGGACAGGGGGGTAACACTGAAGCTTTCTTT,CASRPGQGGNTEAFF
NA,TRBV11-3,NA,TRBJ2-7,TGTGCCAGCAGCCCCCAGGAGCAGTACTTC,CASSPQEQYF
TRBD1,TRBV9,NA,TRBJ2-5,TGTGCCAGCAGCGTAGCTCCACATGGGACAGGGCAAGAGACCCAGTACTTC,CASSVAPHGTGQETQYF
TRBD1,TRBV28,NA,TRBJ2-4,TGTGCCAGCAGTTTTAGGGGGCCAGCCAAAAACATTCAGTACTTC,CASSFRGPAKNIQYF
NA,TRBV4-2,few,TRBJ1-2,TGTGCCAGCAGCCAAGCTATCGTTTCGGGGTATGGCTACACCTTC,CASSQAIVSGYGYTF
TRBD2,TRBV10-3,NA,TRBJ2-7,TGTGCCATCAGTCTGCTAGCGGGAGCGGTCCCTTACGAGCAGTACTTC,CAISLLAGAVPYEQYF
TRBD1,TRBV4-2,NA,TRBJ1-2,TGTGCCAGCAGCCCGGGACAGGGGGCGGTGCATGGCTACACCTTC,CASSPGQGAVHGYTF
TRBD1,TRBV12-5,once,TRBJ2-5,TGTGCTAGTGGCCCCGGGACAGGGCTGGAGACCCAGTACTTC,CASGPGTGLETQYF
NA,TRBV30,NA,TRBJ2-5,TGTGCCTGGAGTGCCTTAAGGACAGTACAAGAGACCCAGTACTTC,CAWSALRTVQETQYF